This TCR beta chain was identified during a study of metastatic and nonmetastatic thyroid tumors. Overall study: Repertoire data that came from the blood and tumor or nodule tissue of malignant and benign thyroid patients were compared. Study-level results: A significant increase in TCR beta diversity was reportedly seen in malignant thyroid tumors relative to benign nodules, in blood and tumor.

This clone was observed at least ten times. The antigen is undetermined. As originally analysed: Construction of a distant-metastasis classifier for papillary thyroid cancer relied on CDR3 differences across clinicopathological groups. TCRdb re-analyzed the PCR reads using MiXCR. In this record, the V and J calls reflect TCRdb's handling and not the investigators' own analysis. The sample contains around 53,000 clones, approximately 20% of which appear only once. Prior to thyroid surgery, none of the patients had received any treatment. V shed 0 bases and J shed 3 bases, with 6 bases lying between them. The germline gives CDR1 SGHTA, CDR2 FQGTGA. The CDR3 runs to 14 residues.

This sequence originates from a female donor with papillary thyroid cancer or a benign thyroid nodule (not recorded which). Some clones in this sample may be carry-over from other donors' samples. The material sequenced was blood. The chain has TRBV7-3 and TRBJ1-3; D not certain. CDR3 sequence: CASSLTAGGNTIYF. As DNA, the CDR3 is TGTGCCAGCAGCTTAACGGCAGGTGGAAACACCATATATTTT.